This T cell receptor (beta chain) comes out of a study of blood T cell repertoires in COVID-19. About the study: Sites in the United States, Italy and Spain provided acute and convalescent COVID-19 samples.

Across about two dozen US areas, participants ranged in age from 18 to 89 years. Cohort 3 donors counted as recovered after two negative PCRs, clearance, or resolved symptoms. Only in-frame clones appear in the TCRdb table, and some are missing; sequencing was by immunoSEQ multiplex PCR. The data show about 330,000 clones, approximately 90% seen once. The CDR3 runs 15 residues. In germline, CDR1 is SGHTA, CDR2 FQGNSA. V dropped 2 bases and J dropped 2; count of bases not matched to a gene: 3. This chain joins TRBV7-2 and TRBJ2-3; 8 bases fit TRBD2. Sequencing input: PBMCs or T cells enriched from blood (not recorded which). The TCR originated in a woman aged 18-29 years who had recovered from COVID-19. The CDR3 DNA sequence: TGTGCCAGCAGCTTAACGCGGGGGGCCACAGATACGCAGTATTTT. As protein: CASSLTRGATDTQYF.